This T cell receptor beta chain originates from a study of blood T cells in healthy people across ages. Overall study: When template switching was applied, about one barcoded beta molecule was captured per two T cells.

A second PCR of about 6 to 12 cycles used a sample-barcoded 5' primer and a J-beta primer mix. In TCRdb, the 5' RACE reads were re-called with MiXCR into one record per CDR3 protein. The data contain roughly 800,000 distinct CDR3 sequences, roughly 25% of them singletons. Germline values: CDR1 MGHRA, CDR2 YSYEKL. The V and J ends lost 6 bases and 1 base respectively, with 15 bases between them. The CDR3 covers 15 residues. Isolation yielded PBMCs, at least 7 million per sample, in every case. These data also featured in a second study, about T cells of mothers and their children. This second report adds: None of the identified T cell clones proved to be persistent microchimeric clones.

Sequencing was done on a sample of blood. The sequence was collected from a boy between 10 and 17 years old in good health. The chain is built from TRBV4-1 and TRBJ1-1; tentative D call: TRBD1 (6 bases). The CDR3 region has the DNA TGCGCCAGCAGGTTCGAACAGGGAAGGAACACTGAAGCTTTCTTT. Its protein is CASRFEQGRNTEAFF.